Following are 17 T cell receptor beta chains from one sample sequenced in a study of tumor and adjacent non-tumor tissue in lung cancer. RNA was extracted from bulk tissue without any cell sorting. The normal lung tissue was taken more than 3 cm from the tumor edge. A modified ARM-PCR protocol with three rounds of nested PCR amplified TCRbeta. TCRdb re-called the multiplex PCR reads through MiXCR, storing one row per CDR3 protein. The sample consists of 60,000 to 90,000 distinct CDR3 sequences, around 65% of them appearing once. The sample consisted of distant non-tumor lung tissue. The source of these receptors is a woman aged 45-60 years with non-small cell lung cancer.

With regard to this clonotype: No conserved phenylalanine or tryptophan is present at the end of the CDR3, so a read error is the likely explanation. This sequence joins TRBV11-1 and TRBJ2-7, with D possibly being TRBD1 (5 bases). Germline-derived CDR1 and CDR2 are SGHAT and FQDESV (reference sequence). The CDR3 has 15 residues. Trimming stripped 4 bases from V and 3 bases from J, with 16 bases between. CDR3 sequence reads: CASSYEIVTDYEQYL. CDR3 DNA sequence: TGTGCCAGCAGCTACGAAATAGTGACAGACTACGAGCAGTACTTA.

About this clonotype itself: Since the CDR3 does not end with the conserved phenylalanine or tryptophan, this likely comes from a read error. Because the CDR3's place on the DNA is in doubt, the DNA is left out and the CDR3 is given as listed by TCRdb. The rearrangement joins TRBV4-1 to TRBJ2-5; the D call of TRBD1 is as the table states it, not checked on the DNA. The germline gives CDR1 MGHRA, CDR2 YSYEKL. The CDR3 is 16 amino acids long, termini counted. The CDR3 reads CASSQAGTGRGETQYL.

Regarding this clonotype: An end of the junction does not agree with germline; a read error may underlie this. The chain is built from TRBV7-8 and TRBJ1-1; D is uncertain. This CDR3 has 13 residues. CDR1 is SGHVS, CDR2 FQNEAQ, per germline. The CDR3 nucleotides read TGTGCCAGCAGCGTTGAGAGGGTCACTGAAGCTTCCTTT. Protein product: CASSVERVTEASF. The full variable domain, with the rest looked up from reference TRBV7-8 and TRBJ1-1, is GAGVSQSPRYKVAKRGQDVALRCDPISGHVSLFWYQQALGQGPEFLTYFQNEAQLDKSGLPSDRFFAERPEGSVSTLKIQRTQQEDSAVYLCASSVERVTEASFGQGTRLTVV.

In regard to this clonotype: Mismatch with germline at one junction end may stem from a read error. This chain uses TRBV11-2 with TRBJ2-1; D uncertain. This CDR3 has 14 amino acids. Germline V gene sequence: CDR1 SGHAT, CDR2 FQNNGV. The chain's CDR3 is CVSSFYLGTNEQFF. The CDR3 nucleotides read TGTGTCAGCAGCTTTTATCTGGGAACGAATGAGCAGTTCTTC.

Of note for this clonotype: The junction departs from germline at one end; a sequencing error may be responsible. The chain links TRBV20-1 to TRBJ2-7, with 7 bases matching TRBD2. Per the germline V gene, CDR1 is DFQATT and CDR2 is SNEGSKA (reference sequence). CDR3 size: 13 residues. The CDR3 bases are TGTAGTGCTACTAGCGTCCACTCCTACGAGGAGTACTTC. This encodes CSATSVHSYEEYF.

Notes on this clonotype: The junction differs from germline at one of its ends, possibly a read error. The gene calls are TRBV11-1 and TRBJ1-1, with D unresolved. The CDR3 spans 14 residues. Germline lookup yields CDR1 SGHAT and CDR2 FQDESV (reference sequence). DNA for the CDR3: TGTTCCAGCAGCATGAGGGAGTTGAACACTGAAGCTTTCTTT. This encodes CSSSMRELNTEAFF.

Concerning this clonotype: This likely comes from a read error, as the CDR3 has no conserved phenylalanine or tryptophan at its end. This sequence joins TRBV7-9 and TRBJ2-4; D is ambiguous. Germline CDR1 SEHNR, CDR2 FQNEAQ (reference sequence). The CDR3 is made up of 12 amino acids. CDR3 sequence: CASSPGGNIQYL. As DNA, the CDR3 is TGCGCCAGCAGCCCGGGTGGGAACATTCAGTACCTC.

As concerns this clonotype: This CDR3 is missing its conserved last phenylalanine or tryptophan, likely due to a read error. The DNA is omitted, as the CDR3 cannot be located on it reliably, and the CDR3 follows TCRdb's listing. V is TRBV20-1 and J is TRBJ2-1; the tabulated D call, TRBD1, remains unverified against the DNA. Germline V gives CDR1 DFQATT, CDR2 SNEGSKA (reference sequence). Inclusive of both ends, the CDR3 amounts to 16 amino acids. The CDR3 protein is CSARTPGQGTFDEEFI.

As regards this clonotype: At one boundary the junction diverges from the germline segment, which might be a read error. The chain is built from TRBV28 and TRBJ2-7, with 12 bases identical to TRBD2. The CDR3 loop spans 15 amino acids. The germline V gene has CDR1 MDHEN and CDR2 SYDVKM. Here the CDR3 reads CASSAAGLAGYDQYF. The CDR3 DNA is TGTGCCAGCAGCGCCGCTGGACTAGCGGGATACGATCAGTACTTC.

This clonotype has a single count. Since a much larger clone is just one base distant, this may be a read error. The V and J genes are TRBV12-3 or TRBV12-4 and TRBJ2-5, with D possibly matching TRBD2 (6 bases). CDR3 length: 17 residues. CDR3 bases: TGTACCAGCAGTTTCGGCCTAGCGCGGAGCGGTAAAGAGACCCAGTACTTC. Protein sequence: CTSSFGLARSGKETQYF.

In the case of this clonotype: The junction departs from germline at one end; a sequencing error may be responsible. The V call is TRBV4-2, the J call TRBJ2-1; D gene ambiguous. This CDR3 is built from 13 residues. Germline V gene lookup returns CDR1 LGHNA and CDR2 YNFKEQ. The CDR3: CGSSQYVNVQQFF. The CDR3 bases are TGTGGCAGCAGCCAATATGTGAATGTCCAGCAGTTCTTC.

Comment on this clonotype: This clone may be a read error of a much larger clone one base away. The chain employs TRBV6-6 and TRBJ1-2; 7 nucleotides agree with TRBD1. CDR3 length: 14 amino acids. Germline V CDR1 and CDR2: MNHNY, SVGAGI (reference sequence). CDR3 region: CAGSSRGQNYGYTF. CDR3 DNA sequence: TGTGCCGGCAGCTCGAGGGGACAGAACTATGGCTACACCTTC.

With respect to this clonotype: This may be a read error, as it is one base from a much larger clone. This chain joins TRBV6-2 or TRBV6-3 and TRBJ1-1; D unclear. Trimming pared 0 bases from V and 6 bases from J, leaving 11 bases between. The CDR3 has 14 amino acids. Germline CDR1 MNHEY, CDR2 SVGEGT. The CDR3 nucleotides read TGTGCCAGCAGTTACTCATTCGGGGATCCTGAAGCTTTCTTT. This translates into CASSYSFGDPEAFF.

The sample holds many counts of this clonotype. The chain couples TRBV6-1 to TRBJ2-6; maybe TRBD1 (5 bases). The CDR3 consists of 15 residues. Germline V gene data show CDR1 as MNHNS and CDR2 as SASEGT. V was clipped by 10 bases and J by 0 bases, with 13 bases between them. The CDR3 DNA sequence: TGTGCCACCACCCCTAGGGGCTCTGGGGCCAACGTCCTGACTTTC. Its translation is CATTPRGSGANVLTF.

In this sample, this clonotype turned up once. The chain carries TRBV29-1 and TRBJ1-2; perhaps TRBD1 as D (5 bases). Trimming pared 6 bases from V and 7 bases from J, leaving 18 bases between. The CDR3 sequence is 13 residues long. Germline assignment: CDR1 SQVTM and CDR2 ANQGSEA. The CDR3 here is CSVWGGFGRGYTF. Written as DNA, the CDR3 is TGCAGCGTCTGGGGCGGGTTCGGCCGTGGCTACACCTTC.

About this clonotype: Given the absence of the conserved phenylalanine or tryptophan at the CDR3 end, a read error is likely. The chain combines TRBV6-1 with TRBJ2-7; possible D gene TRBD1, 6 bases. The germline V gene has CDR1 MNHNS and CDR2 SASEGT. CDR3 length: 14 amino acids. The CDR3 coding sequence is TGTGTCAGCAGTGGGGGCACTGCGGCCTACGAGCAGTACTCC. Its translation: CVSSGGTAAYEQYS.

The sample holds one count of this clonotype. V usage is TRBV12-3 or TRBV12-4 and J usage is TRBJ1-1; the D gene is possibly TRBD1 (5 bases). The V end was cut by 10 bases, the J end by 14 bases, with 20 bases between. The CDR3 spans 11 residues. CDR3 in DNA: TGTGCCACCACCGGCCCTGATGGGGCCTTCTTT. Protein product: CATTGPDGAFF.